This T cell receptor (beta chain) was captured in a study of regulatory T cells in long-lasting Graves disease. Study-wide points: Whereas new patients shared 900 to 1,000 public clonotypes, persistent patients shared more, at a few thousand.

The time point here: newly diagnosed GD, antithyroid drugs for less than 3 months. The TCR library used RNA extracted from PBMCs. Trimming cost V 3 bases and J 3 bases; bases outside gene matches: 5. The CDR3 length is 14 residues. The germline CDR1 and CDR2 sequences are SGDLS and YYNGEE. Assembly of TCR beta libraries relied on iRepertoire HTBI primers together with Arm-PCR of CDR3 regions. Authors' data handling: Spanning all samples, the identified segments comprised some 60 TRBV and 14 TRBJ. One entry per CDR3 protein results from TCRdb running MiXCR on the multiplex PCR reads. TCRdb's processing, not the authors' own work, is the source of the V and J calls. Of over 300,000 distinct CDR3 sequences in the sample, 15% were seen once. About this clonotype: The antigen is not known. Given a far larger clone just one base away, this is likely a sequencing read error.

The clonotype comes from a female donor with Graves disease. The V call is TRBV9, the J call TRBJ1-1; 7 bases map to TRBD1. The sequencing used peripheral blood mononuclear cells (PBMCs), collected at new diagnosis, from a patient treated with antithyroid drugs. CDR3 sequence: CASSGGTEDTEAFF. CDR3 nucleotides: TGTGCCAGCAGCGGGGGGACAGAGGACACTGAAGCTTTCTTT.